The TCR beta chain under discussion was sequenced for a study of shared clonotypes between healthy human individuals. Study findings and constraints: Despite large depth, rarefaction showed incomplete sorted-subset sequencing.

This clone was found a few times. Its specificity is not known. The same CDR3 arises from other DNA sequences in this sample as well. The CDR3 extends over 13 amino acids. V was clipped by 4 bases and J by 3 bases, with 7 bases between them. Germline V gene data show CDR1 as MGHRA and CDR2 as YSYEKL. CD8 cells regarded as naive lacked CD45RO, were positively chosen for CCR7, and omitted terminally differentiated effector memory CD45RA+ cells. The assay was immunoSEQ multiplex PCR, and TCRdb's table has in-frame clones only and misses some. The data contain 800,000 or so clones, around 96% of them singletons.

The specimen was naive CD8+ T cells sorted from blood. The TCR originated in a young man in good health. The chain carries TRBV4-1 and TRBJ2-1; no definite D call. CDR3 loop: CASSPDSYNEQFF. The CDR3 DNA follows: TGCGCCAGCAGCCCAGATAGCTACAATGAGCAGTTCTTC.